The TCR beta chain described here comes from a study of T cells after yellow fever vaccination. One entry per CDR3 protein results from TCRdb running MiXCR on the 5' RACE reads. This table holds about 350,000 distinct CDR3 sequences, roughly 8.6% found once. The CDR3 has 12 residues. CDR1 is DFQATT, CDR2 SNEGSKA, per germline (reference sequence). Unmatched junction bases numbered 3, after V lost 3 bases and J lost 4 bases. This clonotype came up a few times. The TCR comes from a young man who received the YFV17D yellow fever vaccine. The rearrangement links TRBV20-1 to TRBJ2-7; 7 bases match TRBD2. The sequencing here drew on PBMCs, taken about 49 days after the first yellow fever vaccination. The chain's CDR3 is CSASRRGYEQYF. CDR3 nucleotides: TGCAGTGCTAGCCGGCGGGGGTACGAGCAGTACTTC.